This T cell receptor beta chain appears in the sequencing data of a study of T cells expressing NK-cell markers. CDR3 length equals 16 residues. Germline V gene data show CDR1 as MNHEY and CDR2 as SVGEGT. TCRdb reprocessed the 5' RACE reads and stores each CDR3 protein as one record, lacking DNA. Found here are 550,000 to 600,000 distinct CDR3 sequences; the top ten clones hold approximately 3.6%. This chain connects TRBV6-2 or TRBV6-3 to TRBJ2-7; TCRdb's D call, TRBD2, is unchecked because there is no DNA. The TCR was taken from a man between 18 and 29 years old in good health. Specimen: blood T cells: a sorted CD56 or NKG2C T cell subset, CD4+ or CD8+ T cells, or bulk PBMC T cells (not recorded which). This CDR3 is CASSYPTGGFPYEQYF.